This T cell receptor beta chain was profiled in a study of blood T cell repertoires in COVID-19. Study at large: Researchers got acute and convalescent COVID-19 samples from the United States, Italy and Spain. The cDNA or gDNA used as material had been derived from T cells, B-cell-depleted T cells, or PBMCs.

Authors' methods: Estimated nucleated cell counts came from reference gene primer amplification. Clones were sequenced by immunoSEQ multiplex PCR, and TCRdb holds only the in-frame ones, with some missing. From that table come the V and J calls and clone size; the DNA was used to work out D and trimming. The sample has about 290,000 clones; under 90% are singletons. Seattle's enrolled individuals joined amid active infection and were then monitored longitudinally. Germline CDR1 reads MDHEN; CDR2 reads SYDVKM. This CDR3 region has 20 residues. Trimming took 2 bases from V and 3 from J, leaving 26 bases between them.

Material for sequencing was peripheral blood. This receptor was identified in a young woman with COVID-19, enrolled during active disease. This chain joins TRBV28 and TRBJ1-5; possibly TRBD1 for D (6 bases). The CDR3 DNA follows: TGTGCCAGCAGTTTAATAGCTAGGGGGGGCCGTGCTGGTAACAATCAGCCCCAGCATTTT. It translates to CASSLIARGGRAGNNQPQHF.